The 2 T cell receptor beta chains below were found in one sample sequenced in a study of T-cell memory formation after mild COVID-19. TCRdb reprocessed the 5' RACE reads via MiXCR and lists one record per CDR3 protein. The sample holds hundreds of thousands of distinct CDR3 sequences, less than 25% seen once. The sequencing input was PBMCs or a T cell subset sorted from them (not recorded which). The receptors were gathered from an adult woman who had mild COVID-19 (a few samples of this study predate the infection). Cell type and time point are not known.

This clonotype was seen more than once but under ten times. The V call is TRBV2, the J call TRBJ2-7; 8 nucleotides match TRBD1. Germline loops: CDR1 SNHLY, CDR2 FYNNEI. The CDR3 contains 14 residues. The V segment lost 6 bases and the J segment 5 bases; nucleotides outside the gene matches: 9. The CDR3 loop is CASRNWTGFNEQYF. CDR3 in DNA: TGTGCCAGCAGGAACTGGACAGGGTTCAACGAGCAGTACTTC.

The chain recombines TRBV10-3 with TRBJ2-1; 7 bases fit TRBD1. Germline-derived CDR1 and CDR2 are ENHRY and SYGVKD. Unmatched junction bases numbered 8, after V lost 9 bases and J lost 0 bases. The CDR3 consists of 15 residues. The CDR3 bases are TGTGCCATGGGGGACAGTCTTAACTCCTACAATGAGCAGTTCTTC. Its protein product is CAMGDSLNSYNEQFF.